Given below is one T cell receptor beta chain in context. Germline CDR1 reads SEHNR; CDR2 reads FQNEAQ (reference sequence). V lost 3 bases, J lost 1 base, and 6 bases lay in between. CDR3 length: 13 residues. Specified time point: pre-sensitization, week 0. Treatment meaning: therapeutic diphenylcyclopropenone sensitization with weekly scalp DPC. The sample comes from a study of human T cells and chemical hapten exposure. Study-wide context: Patch tests applied 0.01% DPC to the upper back, read at 6 days.

Unique molecular identifiers were attached to individual cDNA molecules during library preparation. A single record per CDR3 protein comes from TCRdb applying MiXCR to the RACE reads. The sample yields about 120,000 distinct CDR3 sequences, about 13% seen once. This specimen consisted of whole blood, obtained in connection with sensitization to the hapten diphenylcyclopropenone (DPC). This rearrangement joins TRBV7-9 to TRBJ2-5; D gene unclear. This receptor was taken from a woman between 18 and 29 years old with alopecia areata. Some clones in this sample may be carry-over from other donors' samples. In nucleotides, the CDR3 is TGTGCCAGCAGCTTGCCTGCCCAAGAGACCCAGTACTTC. Amino acid sequence: CASSLPAQETQYF. Looking up the rest from reference TRBV7-9 and TRBJ2-5 gives the full variable domain: DTGVSQNPRHKITKRGQNVTFRCDPISEHNRLYWYRQTLGQGPEFLTYFQNEAQLEKSRLLSDRFSAERPKGSFSTLEIQRTEQGDSAMYLCASSLPAQETQYFGPGTRLLVL.